This TCR beta chain was recovered during a study of regulatory T cells in long-lasting Graves disease. CDR3-region Arm-PCR and iRepertoire HTBI primers produced the TCR beta libraries. TCRdb re-analysed the multiplex PCR reads in MiXCR, keeping a single row per CDR3 protein. This table has around 250,000 distinct CDR3 sequences, approximately 20% appearing once. The sample's time point: newly diagnosed GD, antithyroid drugs for less than 3 months. Following extraction of RNA from PBMCs, that RNA was used to make the TCR library. This CDR3 contains 16 residues. The germline V gene has CDR1 SGHDT and CDR2 YYEEEE. The V end lost 2 bases, the J end lost 7 bases, and 18 bases lay between the germline ends.

The sample here was peripheral blood mononuclear cells (PBMCs), taken at new diagnosis, from a patient treated with antithyroid drugs. The rearrangement links TRBV5-6 to TRBJ2-2, with a tentative D call TRBD2 (6 bases). The TCR originated in a female donor with Graves disease. The CDR3: CASSFGDSTGGGELFF. CDR3 nucleotides: TGTGCCAGCAGCTTCGGGGACTCCACCGGGGGCGGGGAGCTGTTTTTT. Full variable domain (rest looked up from reference TRBV5-6 and TRBJ2-2): DAGVTQSPTHLIKTRGQQVTLRCSPKSGHDTVSWYQQALGQGPQFIFQYYEEEERQRGNFPDRFSGHQFPNYSSELNVNALLLGDSALYLCASSFGDSTGGGELFFGEGSRLTVL.